Shown below are 26 T cell receptor beta chains from a single sample sequenced in a study of CD8 T cells in ankylosing spondylitis (dated by TCRdb to 2016 to 2017). Library prep was done by 5' RACE. The instrument was an Illumina HiSeq 2500. TCRdb redid the processing of the public reads, applying fastp at Q25 and MiXCR, and retained in-frame beta chains. Rows with one shared CDR3 protein collapse into an entry with the most common genes and DNA. In all, the sample holds 250,000 to 400,000 distinct CDR3 sequences, and around a tenth of those were seen once. The biggest ten clones account for roughly 9.5% of the sample. The sample comprised blood, either unsorted or a sorted T cell fraction (not recorded which). The receptor source for this set is a female donor with ankylosing spondylitis or in good health (not recorded which).

This clonotype was seen many times. The chain is built from TRBV6-1 and TRBJ2-7, with D perhaps given as TRBD1 or TRBD2 (5 bases each). CDR1 and CDR2 from the germline V gene are MNHNS and SASEGT. The CDR3 covers 15 residues. The V and J ends lost 5 bases and 4 bases respectively, with 18 bases between them. This CDR3 reads CASSTTRTGGYEQYF. The DNA of the CDR3 is TGTGCCAGCAGTACGACCAGAACTGGGGGATACGAGCAGTACTTC.

This clonotype was recorded a few times. The chain joins TRBV5-1 to TRBJ1-5; D not certain. CDR3 size: 15 residues. V shed 0 bases and J shed 6 bases, with 13 bases lying between them. Germline V gene lookup returns CDR1 SGHRS and CDR2 YFSETQ. The CDR3 DNA sequence: TGCGCCAGCAGCTTGGTGGGAGGGCCGGGTCAGCCCCAGCATTTT. Amino acid sequence: CASSLVGGPGQPQHF.

The gene calls are TRBV28 and TRBJ2-1, with a possible D match to TRBD2 (6 bases). This CDR3 has 14 residues. V was cut by 7 bases and J by 8 bases, with 18 bases left in between. Germline V gene sequence: CDR1 MDHEN, CDR2 SYDVKM. The CDR3: CASTETRWSDEQFF. Written as DNA, the CDR3 is TGTGCCAGCACCGAGACTAGGTGGTCCGATGAGCAGTTCTTC.

The chain combines TRBV7-2 with TRBJ2-7, with 10 nucleotides matching TRBD2. Germline V gene lookup returns CDR1 SGHTA and CDR2 FQGNSA. Losses at the gene ends were 4 bases for V and 4 bases for J; bases not matched to a gene: 7. CDR3 length: 15 residues. The chain's CDR3 is CASSYNLAGVYEQYF. The CDR3 nucleotides read TGTGCCAGCAGCTATAATCTAGCGGGAGTATACGAGCAGTACTTC.

This clonotype was found many times. A read error may account for a junction end that differs from germline. The chain recombines TRBV20-1 with TRBJ2-1; 7 bases are shared with TRBD1. This CDR3 comprises 13 residues. Per germline, CDR1 DFQATT and CDR2 SNEGSKA (reference sequence). CDR3 nucleotides: TGCAGTTCCTATGAGACAGGGATCTTTTGGCACGCCTTC. Its protein is CSSYETGIFWHAF.

This clonotype has a handful of counts. The chain is built from TRBV5-5 and TRBJ1-2, with no clear D. The V end was cut by 4 bases, the J end by 4 bases, with 17 bases between. CDR3 length equals 15 residues. The V gene's germline CDR1 is SGHKS and CDR2 YYEKEE (reference sequence). The CDR3 spells CASSPPGISGYGYTF. In DNA, the CDR3 is TGTGCCAGCAGCCCCCCCGGGATCTCGGGCTATGGCTACACCTTC.

This clonotype has just a few counts. The chain uses TRBV12-3 or TRBV12-4 and TRBJ2-1; TRBD2 might be the D (7 bases). The CDR3 totals 15 residues. Trimming shortened V by 6 bases and J by 6 bases, and 18 bases separated the two germline ends. CDR3 region: CASSPGAAGLNEQFF. CDR3 sequence (DNA): TGTGCCAGCAGCCCGGGGGCAGCGGGGCTCAATGAGCAGTTCTTC.

This clonotype was detected ten times or more. The chain has TRBV5-1 and TRBJ1-1; a possible D gene is TRBD1 (5 bases). This CDR3 is built from 14 residues. Trimming stripped 0 bases from V and 7 bases from J, with 13 bases between. CDR1 and CDR2 (germline): SGHRS, YFSETQ. CDR3: CASSLEWSDIEAFF. The CDR3 DNA reads TGCGCCAGCAGCTTGGAATGGTCGGACATTGAAGCTTTCTTT. The whole variable domain, filled in from reference TRBV5-1 and TRBJ1-1, reads KAGVTQTPRYLIKTRGQQVTLSCSPISGHRSVSWYQQTPGQGLQFLFEYFSETQRNKGNFPGRFSGRQFSNSRSEMNVSTLELGDSALYLCASSLEWSDIEAFFGQGTRLTVV.

The chain couples TRBV5-1 to TRBJ1-1; D is perhaps TRBD1 (5 bases). This CDR3 is built from 14 residues. The germline V gene encodes CDR1 SGHRS and CDR2 YFSETQ. V lost 3 bases to trimming and J lost 1 base, with 10 bases between them. The chain's CDR3 is CASSSDSPNTEAFF. The CDR3 coding sequence is TGCGCCAGCAGCTCCGACAGCCCGAACACTGAAGCTTTCTTT.

This clonotype was picked up a small number of times. The chain couples TRBV7-2 to TRBJ2-7; 11 bases align to TRBD2. Germline-derived CDR1 and CDR2 are SGHTA and FQGNSA. V lost 4 bases and J lost 2; bases outside the gene matches: 7. The CDR3 sequence is 16 residues long. The DNA of the CDR3 is TGTGCCAGCAGCTCGAGTACGACTAGCGGGACCTACGAGCAGTACTTC. Translating it yields CASSSSTTSGTYEQYF. The complete variable domain, with remaining parts taken from reference TRBV7-2 and TRBJ2-7, reads GAGVSQSPSNKVTEKGKDVELRCDPISGHTALYWYRQSLGQGLEFLIYFQGNSAPDKSGLPSDRFSAERTGGSVSTLTIQRTQQEDSAVYLCASSSSTTSGTYEQYFGPGTRLTVT.

J is TRBJ1-1 and V is TRBV20-1; 11 bases agree with TRBD1. J lost 7 bases, V lost 4 bases, and 11 bases had no gene match. Germline assignment: CDR1 DFQATT and CDR2 SNEGSKA (reference sequence). The CDR3 covers 15 residues. CDR3 region: CSATYPDRGRDEAFF. The CDR3 DNA reads TGCAGTGCTACCTACCCGGACAGGGGGCGCGATGAAGCTTTCTTT.

There are many counts of this clonotype. The chain joins TRBV5-1 to TRBJ2-7; tentatively, D is TRBD2 (6 bases). CDR3 length equals 15 residues. V was clipped by 0 bases and J by 3 bases, with 13 bases between them. Looked up from germline, CDR1 is SGHRS and CDR2 is YFSETQ. DNA for the CDR3: TGCGCCAGCAGCTTGGAGCGGGCTCTTAACTACGAGCAGTACTTC. Translated: CASSLERALNYEQYF.

This clonotype was seen ten or more times. The V and J genes are TRBV5-1 and TRBJ2-1; 12 bases fit TRBD2. CDR1 is SGHRS, CDR2 YFSETQ, per germline. Trimming removed 0 bases from V and 3 bases from J; junction bases left unmatched: 10. The CDR3 totals 19 residues. CDR3 amino acids: CASSLAGLAGGPGYNEQFF. The CDR3 region has the DNA TGCGCCAGCAGCTTGGCAGGGCTAGCGGGAGGGCCCGGCTACAATGAGCAGTTCTTC.

This clonotype was found many times. The DNA of the CDR3 is TGTGCCAGCAGCCCAGGACAGGGGGCGAACACCATATATTTT. It is translated as CASSPGQGANTIYF. The gene calls are TRBV13 and TRBJ1-3; 11 bases match TRBD1. CDR1 is PRHDT, CDR2 FYEKMQ, per germline (reference sequence). V lost 5 bases to trimming and J lost 7 bases; unmatched junction nucleotides: 4. The CDR3 spans 14 residues.

This clonotype was recorded many times. V usage is TRBV9 and J usage is TRBJ2-3; tentatively, D is TRBD1 or TRBD2 (5 bases each). V was pared by 3 bases and J by 4 bases, with 18 bases between. The CDR3 totals 16 residues. Germline V lookup: CDR1 SGDLS, CDR2 YYNGEE. The CDR3 is CASSAGTPQPADTQYF. The DNA of the CDR3 is TGTGCCAGCAGCGCCGGGACCCCGCAGCCGGCAGATACGCAGTATTTT.

In its sample, this clonotype was seen many times. At one boundary the junction diverges from the germline segment, which might be a read error. The chain carries TRBV7-7 and TRBJ2-5; TRBD2 agrees at 9 bases. The CDR3 runs to 16 residues. Looked up from germline, CDR1 is SSHAT and CDR2 is FNYEAQ (reference sequence). The CDR3 nucleotides are TGTGCTAGCAGCTTAGGGGCGGGGGGGACCCAAGAGACCCAGTACTTC. Translated: CASSLGAGGTQETQYF.

There are many counts of this clonotype. The gene calls are TRBV11-2 and TRBJ2-1, with 11 nucleotides matching TRBD2. The CDR3 totals 15 residues. Germline loops: CDR1 SGHAT, CDR2 FQNNGV. The junction had 6 bases not matched to a gene; V was cut back by 3 bases and J by 8 bases. In DNA, the CDR3 is TGTGCCAGCAGCTTCCTAGCGGGAGGTATCGATGAGCAGTTCTTC. Its translation: CASSFLAGGIDEQFF.

To note about this clonotype: One junction end disagrees with the germline gene, perhaps due to a read error. This rearrangement joins TRBV27 to TRBJ2-7, with 9 positions matching TRBD1. The CDR3 is 16 amino acids. CDR1 is MNHEY, CDR2 SMNVEV, per germline (reference sequence). CDR3 in amino acids: CASSNRAGTGLGELYF. CDR3 DNA sequence: TGTGCCAGCAGCAATAGGGCAGGGACAGGGCTTGGCGAGCTGTACTTC.

The gene calls are TRBV6-5 and TRBJ1-1; unclear D gene. The CDR3 length is 12 residues. Looked up from germline, CDR1 is MNHEY and CDR2 is SVGAGI. V lost 5 bases, J lost 2 bases, and 6 bases lay in between. The chain's CDR3 is CASSQRNTEAFF. The CDR3, as DNA: TGTGCCAGCAGTCAGAGAAACACTGAAGCTTTCTTT.

This clonotype was seen a few times. V gene TRBV10-3 combines with J gene TRBJ1-2, with TRBD1 as a possible D gene (5 bases). This CDR3 spans 17 amino acids. Trimming took 2 bases from V and 1 from J, leaving 17 bases between them. Germline CDR1 reads ENHRY; CDR2 reads SYGVKD. The CDR3 region has the DNA TGTGCCATCAGTGAGACCGGGGGAGGGTACAATAACTATGGCTACACCTTC. Residues: CAISETGGGYNNYGYTF.

This chain joins TRBV20-1 and TRBJ2-7, with 7 bases fitting TRBD2. This CDR3 region has 17 residues. V lost 0 bases and J lost 6; bases outside the gene matches: 17. Germline-derived CDR1 and CDR2 are DFQATT and SNEGSKA (reference sequence). CDR3 residues: CSARELGGRETDREQYF. For the CDR3, the DNA is TGCAGTGCTAGAGAGTTGGGAGGGCGGGAGACGGATCGCGAGCAGTACTTC.

This clonotype showed up just a few times. The chain couples TRBV18 to TRBJ2-7; TRBD1 agrees at 8 bases. CDR3 length equals 18 residues. Trimming took 3 bases from V and 2 from J; bases not matched to a gene: 15. The germline V gene has CDR1 KGHSH and CDR2 LQKENI. The CDR3 region is CASSPPRVGTGTPYEQYF. CDR3 DNA sequence: TGTGCCAGCTCACCTCCCCGGGTCGGGACAGGAACCCCCTACGAGCAGTACTTC.

This clonotype was picked up a small number of times. The chain joins TRBV20-1 to TRBJ2-5; 14 bases match TRBD2. V lost 3 bases and J lost 5; bases outside the gene matches: 5. From germline, CDR1 is DFQATT and CDR2 SNEGSKA (reference sequence). This CDR3 has 15 amino acids. The CDR3, as DNA: TGCAGTGCTAGGCCCGGGACTAGCGGGAGCGAGACCCAGTACTTC. Its translation: CSARPGTSGSETQYF.

This chain joins TRBV10-3 and TRBJ1-3; 7 nucleotides agree with TRBD1. J lost 2 bases, V lost 11 bases, and 6 bases had no gene match. The CDR3 loop spans 13 amino acids. From germline, CDR1 is ENHRY and CDR2 SYGVKD. CDR3 sequence (DNA): TGTGCCGTACTAGGGGGCCCTGGAAACACCATATATTTT. It translates to CAVLGGPGNTIYF.

The sample holds many counts of this clonotype. The V call is TRBV20-1, the J call TRBJ1-4; 8 bases map to TRBD1. With V trimmed by 3 bases and J by 8 bases, 8 bases remained unmatched. The germline CDR1 and CDR2 sequences are DFQATT and SNEGSKA (reference sequence). This CDR3 is 14 amino acids long. For the CDR3, the DNA is TGCAGTGCTAGGGAAGACAGGGGTGGGGAAAAACTGTTTTTT. Encoded protein: CSAREDRGGEKLFF.

CDR3 sequence reads: CASSSPIGPGLVQETQYF. The CDR3 DNA sequence: TGTGCCAGCAGCAGCCCAATAGGGCCAGGATTAGTCCAAGAGACCCAGTACTTC. V and J are TRBV5-6 and TRBJ2-5; the D is unclear. V lost 4 bases to trimming and J lost 1 base, with 23 bases between them. The CDR3 covers 18 residues. The germline CDR1 and CDR2 sequences are SGHDT and YYEEEE. Full variable domain (rest looked up from reference TRBV5-6 and TRBJ2-5): DAGVTQSPTHLIKTRGQQVTLRCSPKSGHDTVSWYQQALGQGPQFIFQYYEEEERQRGNFPDRFSGHQFPNYSSELNVNALLLGDSALYLCASSSPIGPGLVQETQYFGPGTRLLVL.